The clone carrying this T cell receptor (beta chain) was seen at least ten times. Its specificity is unknown. Researchers amplified the TCR beta CDR3 regions from RNA transcripts. HTBI primers were used for first-round RT-PCR of the TCR CDR3. TCRdb called the multiplex PCR reads again in MiXCR, with one record for every CDR3 protein. Among 300,000 to 450,000 distinct CDR3 sequences listed, about 15% were seen once. With a duration under 2 months, the hyperthyroidism was newly diagnosed in patients aged 18 to 65. Reasons for excluding patients were uncontrolled infection, other autoimmune disease, pregnancy or lactation. CDR3 length: 16 amino acids. Germline CDR1 reads SGHRS; CDR2 reads YFSETQ. The junction had 7 bases not matched to a gene; V was cut back by 4 bases and J by 3 bases. These data originate in a study of T cells in Graves' hyperthyroidism and ophthalmopathy. Study-level findings and limits: Blood also carried most thyroid clonotypes expanded above 0.001. Ophthalmopathy prediction by the model preceded onset by a median roughly 6 months.

Specimen: blood. The rearrangement uses TRBV5-1 and TRBJ2-3; 11 positions agree with TRBD1. The sequence was collected from a woman younger than 45 with Graves' hyperthyroidism. The CDR3 sequence is CASSIRTGGWTDTQYF. DNA of the CDR3: TGCGCCAGCAGCATAAGGACAGGGGGCTGGACAGATACGCAGTATTTT.